This T cell receptor (beta chain) originates from a study of T cell responses to AZD1222 COVID-19 vaccine. Study observations and caveats: At baseline, seropositivity was found in only a handful of AZD1222 recipients.

Note on this clone: What it binds is not known.

Only in-frame clones appear in the TCRdb table, and some are missing; sequencing was by immunoSEQ multiplex PCR. The profile shows more than 85,000 clones, about 88% of them singletons. The clonotype originates from an adult in good health. The sample was peripheral blood, taken on day 0 of AZD1222 vaccination.

The CDR3 region has the DNA TGCGCCAGCAGCCGCACGACAGGGACGTTGAGTACTGAAGCTTTCTTT. Its translation is CASSRTTGTLSTEAFF. The rearrangement uses TRBV5-1 and TRBJ1-1, with 7 bases fitting TRBD1. This CDR3 is built from 16 residues. V shed 4 bases and J 5 bases; nucleotides not matched to a gene: 14. Germline assignment: CDR1 SGHRS and CDR2 YFSETQ.